The 25 T cell receptor beta chains reported below all come from one sample, sequenced in a study of T cell repertoires in cytomegalovirus infection. Antigens for these TCRs are unknown. TCRdb re-derived calls from the reads in MiXCR, one entry per CDR3 protein. The sample shows approximately 390,000 distinct CDR3 sequences, about a third of them seen only once. This material consisted of cultured PBMCs, taken from culture after CMV antigen stimulation. All receptors derive from a human donor in good health (CMV status not recorded). Some clones in this sample may be carry-over from other donors' samples.

This clonotype was seen more than once but under ten times. V usage is TRBV5-1 and J usage is TRBJ2-3; D is undetermined. The CDR3 consists of 13 residues. CDR1 SGHRS and CDR2 YFSETQ come from the germline V gene. V lost 4 bases and J lost 4, with 10 bases in between. The CDR3 bases are TGCGCCAGCAGCCTAACGCCCTCAGATACGCAGTATTTT. Protein product: CASSLTPSDTQYF.

The chain couples TRBV20-1 to TRBJ1-6; TRBD1 matches at 9 bases. Germline loops: CDR1 DFQATT, CDR2 SNEGSKA (reference sequence). The CDR3 is 15 residues long. The ends lost 2 bases at V and 8 bases at J; junction bases unmatched: 7. The CDR3 here is CSARPWDREDSPLHF. In DNA, the CDR3 is TGCAGTGCTAGACCCTGGGACAGGGAAGATTCACCCCTCCACTTT.

V and J are TRBV7-9 and TRBJ2-2, with TRBD2 identical over 13 bases. CDR3 size: 19 residues. CDR1 SEHNR and CDR2 FQNEAQ come from the germline V gene (reference sequence). V gave up 5 bases and J gave up 0 bases; unmatched junction bases: 9. CDR3 sequence: CASSRGTSGITANTGELFF. Here the CDR3 DNA reads TGTGCCAGCAGCCGGGGGACTAGCGGGATAACGGCGAACACCGGGGAGCTGTTTTTT.

This clonotype was detected a few times. The genes are TRBV7-4 and TRBJ1-5; no firm D call. Germline-derived CDR1 and CDR2 are SGHVT and SQSDAQ. V was clipped by 2 bases and J by 5 bases, with 10 bases between them. This CDR3 region has 14 residues. The CDR3 reads CASSLTGPHQPQHF. DNA for the CDR3: TGTGCCAGCAGCTTAACCGGCCCCCATCAGCCCCAGCATTTT.

V and J are TRBV7-9 and TRBJ2-7; D not certain. Trimming left V 2 bases short and J 5 bases short, with 13 bases between. Germline V gene lookup returns CDR1 SEHNR and CDR2 FQNEAQ (reference sequence). The length of the CDR3 is 14 residues. CDR3 DNA sequence: TGTGCCAGCAGCTTATATTCTGAACCCGACGAGCAGTACTTC. It codes for CASSLYSEPDEQYF.

This chain links TRBV7-9 with TRBJ1-2; D remains unclear. The CDR3 totals 14 residues. Trimming shortened V by 1 base and J by 2 bases, and 8 bases separated the two germline ends. CDR1 and CDR2 (germline): SEHNR, FQNEAQ (reference sequence). CDR3 amino acids: CASSLGVENYGYTF. In nucleotides, the CDR3 is TGTGCCAGCAGCTTAGGCGTCGAAAACTATGGCTACACCTTC.

The chain employs TRBV27 and TRBJ1-5, with a possible D match to TRBD1 (6 bases). V was cut by 5 bases and J by 6 bases, with 11 bases left in between. This CDR3 has 13 residues. CDR1 is MNHEY and CDR2 is SMNVEV in the germline V gene (reference sequence). CDR3 in DNA: TGTGCCAGCAGTCTACAGGGTAGTCAGCCCCAGCATTTT. It yields the protein CASSLQGSQPQHF.

CDR3 sequence: CASSYSGRDYRTLQPQHF. In DNA form, the CDR3 reads TGTGCCAGCAGTTACTCGGGTAGGGATTATCGCACCCTACAGCCCCAGCATTTT. This chain joins TRBV6-2 or TRBV6-3 and TRBJ1-5; unclear D gene. Germline V gene sequence: CDR1 MNHEY, CDR2 SVGEGT. Trimming shortened V by 0 bases and J by 7 bases, and 22 bases separated the two germline ends. The CDR3 extends over 18 amino acids.

The chain joins TRBV7-9 to TRBJ2-1; D not certain. The length of the CDR3 is 14 residues. Per germline, CDR1 SEHNR and CDR2 FQNEAQ (reference sequence). The V and J ends lost 2 bases and 5 bases respectively, with 10 bases between them. The CDR3 loop reads CASSLSGNDNEQFF. CDR3 DNA: TGTGCCAGCAGCTTATCGGGTAACGACAATGAGCAGTTCTTC.

The chain employs TRBV6-5 and TRBJ2-5; D might be TRBD2 (5 bases). The CDR3 consists of 14 residues. V shed 6 bases and J shed 0 bases, with 11 bases lying between them. Germline values: CDR1 MNHEY, CDR2 SVGAGI. CDR3 nucleotide sequence: TGTGCCAGCAGCCCCGGACTTTACCAAGAGACCCAGTACTTC. It translates to CASSPGLYQETQYF.

The chain combines TRBV7-9 with TRBJ2-5; D is unresolved. This CDR3 region has 13 residues. Per germline, CDR1 SEHNR and CDR2 FQNEAQ (reference sequence). Between the trimmed V and J ends, which lost 3 bases and 2 bases, there was a span of 7 bases. The DNA for the CDR3 is TGTGCCAGCAGCTTCAGTGAGCAAGAGACCCAGTACTTC. Translation: CASSFSEQETQYF. Together with reference TRBV7-9 and TRBJ2-5, the CDR3 gives the full variable domain: DTGVSQNPRHKITKRGQNVTFRCDPISEHNRLYWYRQTLGQGPEFLTYFQNEAQLEKSRLLSDRFSAERPKGSFSTLEIQRTEQGDSAMYLCASSFSEQETQYFGPGTRLLVL.

The rearrangement uses TRBV4-3 and TRBJ1-2; no clear D. From germline, CDR1 is LGHNA and CDR2 YSLEER. V was clipped by 0 bases and J by 5 bases, with 10 bases between them. The CDR3 runs 14 residues. The CDR3 DNA sequence: TGCGCCAGCAGCCAAGATGGAGGGATGTATGGCTACACCTTC. Protein: CASSQDGGMYGYTF.

The rearrangement joins TRBV20-1 to TRBJ2-7; the match to TRBD2 covers 12 bases. Germline loops: CDR1 DFQATT, CDR2 SNEGSKA (reference sequence). V gave up 6 bases and J gave up 0 bases; unmatched junction bases: 3. The length of the CDR3 is 14 residues. The CDR3 nucleotides are TGCAGTGCGCCTAGCGGGAGGGCCTCCTACGAGCAGTACTTC. Encoded protein: CSAPSGRASYEQYF.

This clonotype has at least ten counts. The rearrangement links TRBV7-2 to TRBJ1-3, with D perhaps matching TRBD1 (6 bases). Germline CDR1 is SGHTA and CDR2 is FQGNSA. The CDR3 is 15 amino acids. Trimming shortened V by 5 bases and J by 1 base, and 12 bases separated the two germline ends. The DNA of the CDR3 is TGTGCCAGCAGCCCTCCAGGGGTTTCTGGAAACACCATATATTTT. The encoded protein is CASSPPGVSGNTIYF.

This clonotype was recorded a few times. The V call is TRBV7-2, the J call TRBJ2-1, with 10 positions matching TRBD2. Germline lookup yields CDR1 SGHTA and CDR2 FQGNSA. The CDR3 consists of 15 residues. V was clipped by 10 bases and J by 8 bases; unmatched bases: 14. The CDR3 DNA sequence: TGTGCCACCGAGGTTGCTAGCGGGAGTAGAGATGAGCAGTTCTTC. Translating gives CATEVASGSRDEQFF.

The J gene is TRBJ1-4, the V gene TRBV7-2, with D maybe TRBD1 (5 bases). Trimming pared 5 bases from V and 8 bases from J, leaving 15 bases between. Germline CDR1 reads SGHTA; CDR2 reads FQGNSA. The CDR3 is 14 residues long. CDR3 in DNA: TGTGCCAGCAGCCCGAGGGCGGGGGACGAAAAACTGTTTTTT. As protein: CASSPRAGDEKLFF.

The chain combines TRBV7-4 with TRBJ1-1; tentatively, D is TRBD1 (5 bases). The CDR3 covers 15 residues. Trimming removed 3 bases from V and 2 bases from J, with 13 bases in between. Looked up from germline, CDR1 is SGHVT and CDR2 is SQSDAQ. CDR3 sequence: CASSFIPGHNTEAFF. CDR3 sequence (DNA): TGTGCCAGCAGCTTTATCCCAGGGCATAACACTGAAGCTTTCTTT.

The chain links TRBV6-2 or TRBV6-3 to TRBJ1-1, with a weak D call TRBD1 (5 bases). Trimming took off 8 bases at V and 0 bases at J, with 16 bases between the two ends. The germline gives CDR1 MNHEY, CDR2 SVGEGT. The CDR3 extends over 15 amino acids. Here the CDR3 DNA reads TGTGCCAGCCTCAACGCAGGGTACATGAACACTGAAGCTTTCTTT. This codes for CASLNAGYMNTEAFF.

This chain joins TRBV7-6 and TRBJ2-2; the match to TRBD2 covers 9 bases. CDR1 is SGHVS, CDR2 FNYEAQ, per germline. The CDR3 has 16 amino acids. The V segment lost 5 bases and the J segment 4 bases; nucleotides outside the gene matches: 8. This CDR3 reads CASSPGTSWGTGELFF. The CDR3 nucleotides read TGTGCCAGCAGCCCAGGGACTAGCTGGGGCACCGGGGAGCTGTTTTTT.

The gene calls are TRBV6-1 and TRBJ1-5; TRBD1 is a possible D gene (5 bases). The germline V and J ends were trimmed by 4 bases and 1 base, with 14 bases remaining between them. The V gene's germline CDR1 is MNHNS and CDR2 SASEGT. This CDR3 comprises 16 residues. The CDR3 DNA reads as TGTGCCAGCAGTGTACAGGACCGGTGGAGCAATCAGCCCCAGCATTTT. Its protein is CASSVQDRWSNQPQHF.

V gene TRBV5-8 combines with J gene TRBJ2-3; 9 bases match TRBD1. The CDR3 is made up of 18 amino acids. J gave up 3 bases and V 0 bases, and 11 bases lay outside the gene matches. From germline, CDR1 is SGHTS and CDR2 YDEGEE. CDR3 protein: CASSLGIRDRDLTDTQYF. Here the CDR3 DNA reads TGTGCCAGCAGCTTGGGAATACGGGACAGGGATCTGACAGATACGCAGTATTTT.

The chain has TRBV6-8 and TRBJ2-5, with a possible D match to TRBD2 (6 bases). V shed 0 bases and J shed 3 bases, with 11 bases lying between them. Germline loops: CDR1 MNHGY, CDR2 SAAAGT. The CDR3 runs to 15 residues. CDR3 loop: CASSYSAGSKETQYF. Written as DNA, the CDR3 is TGTGCCAGCAGTTACTCAGCGGGCAGTAAAGAGACCCAGTACTTC.

This clonotype was seen only a few times. The rearrangement uses TRBV6-2 or TRBV6-3 and TRBJ2-1; 8 bases match TRBD1. V was pared by 9 bases and J by 5 bases, with 15 bases of the junction left unmatched. Germline V lookup: CDR1 MNHEY, CDR2 SVGEGT. This CDR3 region has 16 residues. In DNA form, the CDR3 reads TGTGCCAGTGCTCTCCGACCAGGGGGCAGGAACAATGAGCAGTTCTTC. Its protein product is CASALRPGGRNNEQFF.

CDR3 loop: CASSSLAGQYTGELFF. CDR3 DNA: TGTGCCAGCAGTTCCCTAGCGGGACAATACACCGGGGAGCTGTTTTTT. V usage is TRBV28 and J usage is TRBJ2-2, with 9 bases aligning to TRBD2. The CDR3 has 16 residues. Germline V gene sequence: CDR1 MDHEN, CDR2 SYDVKM. J was trimmed by 3 bases and V by 4 bases; bases with no gene match: 6.

The J gene is TRBJ2-2, the V gene TRBV19; D tentatively reads TRBD1 or TRBD2 (5 bases each). V shed 5 bases and J shed 7 bases, with 17 bases lying between them. This CDR3 has 15 amino acids. Germline loops: CDR1 LNHDA, CDR2 SQIVND (reference sequence). The CDR3 sequence is CASSPRDLGSGELFF. The CDR3 bases are TGTGCCAGTAGTCCCCGGGACCTGGGGAGCGGGGAGCTGTTTTTT.